These T cell receptor beta chains were read from a single sample in a study of T-cell memory formation after mild COVID-19. TCRdb fed the 5' RACE reads into MiXCR, producing one record per CDR3 protein. The sample shows roughly 150,000 distinct CDR3 sequences, roughly 14% of them seen only once. The sample was PBMCs or a T cell subset sorted from them (not recorded which). The receptor set was obtained from an adult woman who had mild COVID-19 (a few samples of this study predate the infection). Cell type and time point are not known. Both conserved end residues are part of each CDR3. D genes are given only for firm matches. Expanded clones are given a class, and other clones once, few, many or no size at all.

>14|TRBD1|TRBJ1-2|NA|TRBV7-9
CASSQTGLNYGYTF
TGTGCCAGCAGCCAGACAGGGCTTAACTATGGCTACACCTTC
>14|NA|TRBJ1-4|once|TRBV27
CASSFYLSPEKLFF
TGTGCCAGCAGTTTTTACTTAAGTCCCGAAAAACTGTTTTTT
>14|TRBD1|TRBJ1-4|few|TRBV20-1
CSTGQGATNEKLFF
TGCAGTACTGGACAGGGGGCAACTAATGAAAAACTGTTTTTT
>16|NA|TRBJ2-7|NA|TRBV28
CASSSPGQGSSYEQYF
TGTGCCAGCAGTTCCCCGGGGCAGGGGAGCTCCTACGAGCAGTACTTC
>13|NA|TRBJ1-2|NA|TRBV19
CASSQWHLMGYTF
TGTGCCAGTAGTCAGTGGCACCTAATGGGCTACACCTTC
>14|TRBD1|TRBJ1-2|NA|TRBV4-3
CASSQPDRGYGYTF
TGCGCCAGCAGCCAACCTGACAGGGGCTATGGCTACACCTTC
>14|TRBD2|TRBJ2-7|NA|TRBV29-1
CSVGAGGVSYEQYF
TGCAGCGTGGGAGCGGGAGGCGTCTCCTACGAGCAGTACTTC
>12|NA|TRBJ1-5|NA|TRBV12-3/TRBV12-4
CASSVGTGTQHF
TGTGCCAGCAGTGTGGGAACCGGGACCCAGCATTTT
>17|NA|TRBJ2-1|few|TRBV5-1
CASSLEFSSGTGNEQFF
TGCGCCAGCAGCTTGGAATTCTCCTCCGGGACTGGGAATGAGCAGTTCTTC
>13|NA|TRBJ1-2|few|TRBV7-2
CASSFQGNYGYTF
TGTGCCAGCAGCTTCCAGGGCAACTATGGCTACACCTTC